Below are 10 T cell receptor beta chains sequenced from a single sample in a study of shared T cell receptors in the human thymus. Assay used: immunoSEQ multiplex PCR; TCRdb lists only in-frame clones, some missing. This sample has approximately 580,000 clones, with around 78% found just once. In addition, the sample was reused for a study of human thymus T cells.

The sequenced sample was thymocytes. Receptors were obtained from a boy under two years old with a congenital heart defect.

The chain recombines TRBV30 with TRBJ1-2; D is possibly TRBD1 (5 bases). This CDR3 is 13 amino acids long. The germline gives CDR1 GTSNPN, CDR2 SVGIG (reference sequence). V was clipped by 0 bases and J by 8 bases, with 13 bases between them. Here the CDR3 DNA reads TGTGCCTGGAGTGTATGGGGCACCGAAGGCTACACCTTC. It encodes CAWSVWGTEGYTF. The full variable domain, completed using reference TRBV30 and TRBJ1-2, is SQTIHQWPATLVQPVGSPLSLECTVEGTSNPNLYWYRQAAGRGLQLLFYSVGIGQISSEVPQNLSASRPQDRQFILSSKKLLLSDSGFYLCAWSVWGTEGYTFGSGTRLTVV.

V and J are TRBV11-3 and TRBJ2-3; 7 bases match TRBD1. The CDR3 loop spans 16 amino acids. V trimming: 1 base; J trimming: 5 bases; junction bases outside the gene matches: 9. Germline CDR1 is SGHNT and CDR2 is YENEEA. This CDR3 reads CASSLGLDRDKDTQYF. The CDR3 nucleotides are TGTGCCAGCAGCTTAGGCCTTGACAGGGACAAAGATACGCAGTATTTT.

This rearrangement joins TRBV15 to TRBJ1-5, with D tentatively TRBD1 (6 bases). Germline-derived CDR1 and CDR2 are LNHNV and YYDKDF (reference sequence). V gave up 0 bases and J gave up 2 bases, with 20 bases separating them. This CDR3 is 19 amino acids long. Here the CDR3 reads CATSRDKYLGGPGNQPQHF. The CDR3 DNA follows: TGTGCCACCAGCAGAGATAAGTACCTGGGGGGGCCTGGCAATCAGCCCCAGCATTTT.

As DNA, the CDR3 is TGCGCCAGCAGCCAAGCGGGACTAGCGGGAGAGGAAGAGACCCAGTACTTC. This translates into CASSQAGLAGEEETQYF. The chain uses TRBV4-3 and TRBJ2-5; 14 bases are shared with TRBD2. Germline V gene lookup returns CDR1 LGHNA and CDR2 YSLEER. CDR3 length: 17 amino acids. The V gene end was trimmed by 1 base and the J gene end by 3 bases; junction bases not matched to a gene: 4.

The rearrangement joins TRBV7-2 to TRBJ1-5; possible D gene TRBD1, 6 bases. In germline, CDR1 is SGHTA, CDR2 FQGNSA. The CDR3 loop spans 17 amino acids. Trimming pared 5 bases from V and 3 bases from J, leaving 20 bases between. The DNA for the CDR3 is TGTGCCAGCAGCCGCACAGACGAACAGGGTCCCAATCAGCCCCAGCATTTT. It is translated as CASSRTDEQGPNQPQHF.

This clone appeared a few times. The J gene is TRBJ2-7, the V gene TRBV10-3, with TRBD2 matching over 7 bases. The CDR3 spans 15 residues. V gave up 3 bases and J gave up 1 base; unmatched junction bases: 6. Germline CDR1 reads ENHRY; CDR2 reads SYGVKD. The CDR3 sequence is CAISDPAGESYEQYF. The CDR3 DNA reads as TGTGCCATCAGTGATCCTGCGGGAGAGTCCTACGAGCAGTACTTC.

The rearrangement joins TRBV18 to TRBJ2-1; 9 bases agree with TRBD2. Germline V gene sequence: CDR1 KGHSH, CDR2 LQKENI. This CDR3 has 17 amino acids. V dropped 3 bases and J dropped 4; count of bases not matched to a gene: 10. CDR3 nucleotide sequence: TGTGCCAGCTCACCGGGAAAGCGGGAGGCCAGGTACAATGAGCAGTTCTTC. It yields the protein CASSPGKREARYNEQFF.

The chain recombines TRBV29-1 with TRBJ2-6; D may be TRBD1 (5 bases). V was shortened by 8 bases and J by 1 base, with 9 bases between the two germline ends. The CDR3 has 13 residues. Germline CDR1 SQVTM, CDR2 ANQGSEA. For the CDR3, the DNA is TGCAGCACATGGACATCTGGGGCCAACGTCCTGACTTTC. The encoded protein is CSTWTSGANVLTF.

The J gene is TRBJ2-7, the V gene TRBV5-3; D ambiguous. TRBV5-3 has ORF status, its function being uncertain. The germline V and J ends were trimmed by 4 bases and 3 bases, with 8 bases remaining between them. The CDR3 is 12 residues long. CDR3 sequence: CARSPHFYEQYF. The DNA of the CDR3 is TGTGCCAGAAGCCCCCATTTCTACGAGCAGTACTTC.

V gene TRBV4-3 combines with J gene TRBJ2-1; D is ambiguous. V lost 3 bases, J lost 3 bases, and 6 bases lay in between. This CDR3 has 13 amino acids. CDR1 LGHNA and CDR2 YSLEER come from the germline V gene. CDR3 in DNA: TGCGCCAGCAGCCACGACATCTACAATGAGCAGTTCTTC. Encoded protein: CASSHDIYNEQFF.